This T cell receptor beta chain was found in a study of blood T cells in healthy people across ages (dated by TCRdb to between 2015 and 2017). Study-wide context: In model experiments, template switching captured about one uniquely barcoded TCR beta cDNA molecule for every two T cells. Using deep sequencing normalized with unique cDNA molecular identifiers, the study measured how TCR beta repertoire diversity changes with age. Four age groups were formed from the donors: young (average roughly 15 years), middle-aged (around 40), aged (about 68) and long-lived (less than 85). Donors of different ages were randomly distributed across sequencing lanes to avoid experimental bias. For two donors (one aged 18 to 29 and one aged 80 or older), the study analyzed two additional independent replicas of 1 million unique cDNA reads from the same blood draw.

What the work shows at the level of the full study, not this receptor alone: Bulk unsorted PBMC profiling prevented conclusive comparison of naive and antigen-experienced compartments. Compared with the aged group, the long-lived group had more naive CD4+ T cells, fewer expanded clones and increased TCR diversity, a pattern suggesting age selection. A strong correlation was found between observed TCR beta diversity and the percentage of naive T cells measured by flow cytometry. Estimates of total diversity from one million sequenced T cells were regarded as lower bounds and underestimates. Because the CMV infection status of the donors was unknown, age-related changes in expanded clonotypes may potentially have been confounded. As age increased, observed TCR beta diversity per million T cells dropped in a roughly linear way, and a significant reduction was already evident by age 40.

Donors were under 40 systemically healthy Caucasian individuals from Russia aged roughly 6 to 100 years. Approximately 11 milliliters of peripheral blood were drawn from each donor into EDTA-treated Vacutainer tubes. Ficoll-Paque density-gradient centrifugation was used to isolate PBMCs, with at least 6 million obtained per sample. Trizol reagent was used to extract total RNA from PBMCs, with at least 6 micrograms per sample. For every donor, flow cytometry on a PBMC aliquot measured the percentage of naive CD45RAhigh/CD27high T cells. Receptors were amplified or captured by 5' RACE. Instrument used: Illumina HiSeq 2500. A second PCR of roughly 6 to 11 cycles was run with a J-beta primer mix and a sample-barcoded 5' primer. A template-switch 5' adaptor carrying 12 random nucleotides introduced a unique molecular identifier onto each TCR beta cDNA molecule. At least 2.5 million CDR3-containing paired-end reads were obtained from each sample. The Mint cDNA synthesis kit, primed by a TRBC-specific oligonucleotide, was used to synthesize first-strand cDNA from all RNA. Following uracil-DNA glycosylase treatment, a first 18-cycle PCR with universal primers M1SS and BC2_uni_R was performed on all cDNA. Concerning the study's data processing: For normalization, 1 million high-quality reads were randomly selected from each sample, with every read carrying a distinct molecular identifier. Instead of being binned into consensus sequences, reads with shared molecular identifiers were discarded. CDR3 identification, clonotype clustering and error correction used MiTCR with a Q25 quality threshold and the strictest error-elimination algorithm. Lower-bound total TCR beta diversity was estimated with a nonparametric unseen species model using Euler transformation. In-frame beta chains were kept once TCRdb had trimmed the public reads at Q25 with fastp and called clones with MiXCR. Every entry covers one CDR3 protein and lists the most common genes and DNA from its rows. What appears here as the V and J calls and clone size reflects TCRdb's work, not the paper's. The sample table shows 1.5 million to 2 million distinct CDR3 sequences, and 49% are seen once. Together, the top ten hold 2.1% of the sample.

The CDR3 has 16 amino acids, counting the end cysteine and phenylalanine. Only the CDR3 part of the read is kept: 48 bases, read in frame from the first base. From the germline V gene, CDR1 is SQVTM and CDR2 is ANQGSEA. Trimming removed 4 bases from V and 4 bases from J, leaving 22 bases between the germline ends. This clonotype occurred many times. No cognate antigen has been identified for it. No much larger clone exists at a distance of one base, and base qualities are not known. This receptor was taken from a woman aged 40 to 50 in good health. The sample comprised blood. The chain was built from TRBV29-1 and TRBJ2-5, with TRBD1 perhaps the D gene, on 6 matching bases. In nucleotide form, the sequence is TGCAGCGTTGCAGGTTGGACAGAAGAACGGGTAGAGACCCAGTACTTC. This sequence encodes CSVAGWTEERVETQYF. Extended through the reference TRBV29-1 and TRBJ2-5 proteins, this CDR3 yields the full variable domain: SAVISQKPSRDICQRGTSLTIQCQVDSQVTMMFWYRQQPGQSLTLIATANQGSEATYESGFVIDKFPISRPNLTFSTLTVSNMSPEDSSIYLCSVAGWTEERVETQYFGPGTRLLVL.